The entry below gives a single T cell receptor beta chain sequence along with its context. The sample belongs to a study of blood T cell repertoires in COVID-19. Across the whole study: COVID-19 samples, acute and convalescent, were from the United States, Italy and Spain. PBMCs, B-cell-depleted T cells, or T cells provided the cDNA or gDNA that made up the material.

The V segment lost 0 bases and the J segment 2 bases; nucleotides outside the gene matches: 2. Germline V gene lookup returns CDR1 SGDLS and CDR2 YYNGEE. There are 15 residues in the CDR3. Original data processing: Reference gene primers were amplified, and this amplification served to estimate nucleated cell counts. Profiled with immunoSEQ multiplex PCR; TCRdb holds only in-frame clones, not every one. V and J calls and clone size are copied from that table; D and trimming were computed from the DNA. The sample lists 150,000 or so clones, around nine tenths occurring once. The receptor's source is an older woman with acute or convalescent COVID-19. The V gene is TRBV9, the J gene TRBJ1-1, with 9 bases that match TRBD1. The material sequenced was peripheral blood. CDR3 residues: CASSVVDRGNTEAFF. CDR3 DNA sequence: TGTGCCAGCAGCGTAGTGGACAGGGGCAACACTGAAGCTTTCTTT.